These 12 T cell receptor beta chains share one sample of origin, sequenced in a study of blood T cells in healthy people across ages (dated by TCRdb to between 2015 and 2017). Libraries were made using 5' RACE. Data came from an Illumina HiSeq 2500. A second PCR of about 7 to 12 cycles was run with a J-beta primer mix and a sample-barcoded 5' primer. TCRdb reanalyzed the raw reads on its own, using fastp at Q25 for trimming and MiXCR for clone calling, and kept in-frame beta chains. Merged by CDR3 protein, the rows form single entries marked with the most common genes and DNA. The sample contains 550,000 to 800,000 distinct CDR3 sequences, roughly 32% of them found a single time. The leading ten clones occupy about 16% of the sample. The sample was blood. These receptors were taken from a woman at least 80 years old in good health. Donor details come from another sample of the same person, matched by shared clones.

The rearrangement uses TRBV10-3 and TRBJ2-2, with 11 nucleotides matching TRBD1. The germline gives CDR1 ENHRY, CDR2 SYGVKD. The CDR3 has 19 amino acids. J lost 1 base, V lost 4 bases, and 11 bases had no gene match. CDR3 sequence: CAISGRDRGTLLNTGELFF. DNA of the CDR3: TGTGCCATCAGTGGCCGGGACAGGGGGACTCTCTTGAACACCGGGGAGCTGTTTTTT.

V gene TRBV28 combines with J gene TRBJ1-1, with a weak D call TRBD1 (5 bases). CDR3 length: 13 amino acids. Trimming removed 6 bases at V and 2 bases at J, with 10 bases between. Germline lookup yields CDR1 MDHEN and CDR2 SYDVKM. The CDR3 coding sequence is TGTGCCAGCAGGCAGGGAGGAAACACTGAAGCTTTCTTT. Protein sequence: CASRQGGNTEAFF.

The sample holds many counts of this clonotype. This chain joins TRBV20-1 and TRBJ2-7; D is undetermined. Germline V gene sequence: CDR1 DFQATT, CDR2 SNEGSKA (reference sequence). The CDR3 runs to 15 residues. The V gene lost 3 bases and the J gene lost 1 base, with 16 bases spanning the gap. This CDR3 reads CSASPSVPLSYEQYF. The CDR3 bases are TGCAGTGCTAGCCCCAGCGTACCATTGTCCTACGAGCAGTACTTC.

This clonotype was observed at least ten times. CDR3 sequence reads: CASSSERRLIYGYTF. In DNA, the CDR3 is TGTGCCAGCAGCAGCGAGCGTAGACTGATCTATGGCTACACCTTC. V usage is TRBV13 and J usage is TRBJ1-2; D gene uncertain. The V end was cut by 5 bases, the J end by 4 bases, with 17 bases between. CDR3 length: 15 amino acids. CDR1 PRHDT and CDR2 FYEKMQ come from the germline V gene (reference sequence).

This clonotype was seen repeatedly, ten times or more. The J gene is TRBJ2-7, the V gene TRBV3-1, with D possibly TRBD1 on 6 matching bases. The V gene lost 2 bases and the J gene lost 0 bases, with 14 bases spanning the gap. Germline CDR1 LGHDT, CDR2 YNNKEL (reference sequence). This CDR3 comprises 16 residues. The CDR3 here is CASSQSDLDSSYEQYF. DNA for the CDR3: TGTGCCAGCAGCCAATCTGACTTGGACAGCTCCTACGAGCAGTACTTC.

This clonotype has a count of ten or more. The chain combines TRBV3-1 with TRBJ2-1; TRBD2 agrees at 13 bases. The germline V gene encodes CDR1 LGHDT and CDR2 YNNKEL (reference sequence). With 0 bases clipped from V and 7 bases from J, the junction kept 6 bases outside the gene matches. The CDR3 totals 17 residues. The CDR3 reads CASSQDMELAGGNEQFF. The CDR3 DNA reads as TGTGCCAGCAGCCAAGATATGGAACTAGCGGGGGGGAATGAGCAGTTCTTC.

This clonotype was seen only once. The V and J genes are TRBV9 and TRBJ1-2; D gene uncertain. The V and J ends lost 3 bases and 12 bases respectively, with 15 bases between them. Germline V gene lookup returns CDR1 SGDLS and CDR2 YYNGEE. There are 12 residues in the CDR3. The CDR3, as DNA: TGTGCCAGCAGCGGTTACGGACTTAGCAACACCTTC. It codes for CASSGYGLSNTF.

V is TRBV6-5 and J is TRBJ2-2; D may correspond to TRBD1 or TRBD2 (5 bases each). Germline CDR1 and CDR2: MNHEY and SVGAGI. Trimming removed 2 bases from V and 5 bases from J, with 15 bases in between. This CDR3 is built from 16 residues. CDR3: CASSYRPGSGTGELFF. The CDR3 region has the DNA TGTGCCAGCAGTTACAGGCCAGGGAGTGGTACCGGGGAGCTGTTTTTT.

This clonotype was observed at least ten times. This rearrangement joins TRBV7-6 to TRBJ2-1; tentatively, D is TRBD2 (6 bases). Germline CDR1 reads SGHVS; CDR2 reads FNYEAQ. Trimming cost V 5 bases and J 7 bases, with 24 bases left between them. This CDR3 spans 17 amino acids. The CDR3 reads CASSPGYYRGKSNEQFF. The CDR3 coding sequence is TGTGCCAGCAGCCCAGGGTATTACCGGGGGAAGTCGAATGAGCAGTTCTTC.

The rearrangement joins TRBV7-2 to TRBJ1-2; 10 bases are a match to TRBD1. The trim removed 3 bases at V and 4 bases at J, leaving 11 bases unmatched. Germline V gene data show CDR1 as SGHTA and CDR2 as FQGNSA. CDR3 length: 17 residues. Written as DNA, the CDR3 is TGTGCCAGCAGCTTGAAGGCCGGGACAGGGGATCGCTATGGCTACACCTTC. This codes for CASSLKAGTGDRYGYTF.

This chain links TRBV4-2 with TRBJ1-4; TRBD1 might be the D (5 bases). V lost 1 base to trimming and J lost 7 bases, with 22 bases between them. This CDR3 is 18 amino acids long. Germline loops: CDR1 LGHNA, CDR2 YNFKEQ. CDR3 in amino acids: CASSQVSAGKFRGEKLFF. The CDR3 DNA follows: TGTGCCAGCAGCCAAGTCTCGGCAGGAAAATTTAGGGGTGAAAAACTGTTTTTT.

The chain joins TRBV15 to TRBJ2-7; D not resolved. Germline V gene data show CDR1 as LNHNV and CDR2 as YYDKDF (reference sequence). V was trimmed by 1 base and J by 1 base, leaving 11 bases between them. This CDR3 spans 15 amino acids. In DNA form, the CDR3 reads TGTGCCACCAGCAGAGCCCTAGAAATTTCCTACGAGCAGTACTTC. This encodes CATSRALEISYEQYF. The whole variable domain, filled in from reference TRBV15 and TRBJ2-7, reads DAMVIQNPRYQVTQFGKPVTLSCSQTLNHNVMYWYQQKSSQAPKLLFHYYDKDFNNEADTPDNFQSRRPNTSFCFLDIRSPGLGDTAMYLCATSRALEISYEQYFGPGTRLTVT.